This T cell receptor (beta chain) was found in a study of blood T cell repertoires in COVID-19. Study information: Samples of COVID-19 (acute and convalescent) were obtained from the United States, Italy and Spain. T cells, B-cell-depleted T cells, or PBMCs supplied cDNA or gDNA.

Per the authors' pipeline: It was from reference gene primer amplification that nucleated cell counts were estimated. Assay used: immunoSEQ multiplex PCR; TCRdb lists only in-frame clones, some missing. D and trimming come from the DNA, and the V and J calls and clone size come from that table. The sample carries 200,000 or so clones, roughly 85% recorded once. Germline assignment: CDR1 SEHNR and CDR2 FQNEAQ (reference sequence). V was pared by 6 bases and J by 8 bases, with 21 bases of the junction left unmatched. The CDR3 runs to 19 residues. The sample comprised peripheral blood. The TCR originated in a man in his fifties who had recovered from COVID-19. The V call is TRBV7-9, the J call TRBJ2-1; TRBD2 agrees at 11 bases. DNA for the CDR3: TGTGCCAGCAGTCGAAGGAGGCTAGCGGGAGGTTTATTTGGGGATGAGCAGTTCTTC. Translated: CASSRRRLAGGLFGDEQFF.